This T cell receptor beta chain appears in the sequencing data of a study of CD8 T cells in ankylosing spondylitis. Study results and limitations: The clones that were linked to disease were reported to be significantly enriched in matched synovial fluid samples from ankylosing spondylitis patients. A TCR beta motif of fewer than ten highly homologous variants seemed to mark ankylosing spondylitis blood. Clones linked with disease were CD8+ and fairly uncommon in the peripheral blood.

V lost 7 bases to trimming and J lost 8 bases, with 24 bases between them. Germline CDR1 and CDR2: ENHRY and SYGVKD. This CDR3 contains 16 residues. TCR beta libraries were made by quantitative 5'-RACE with molecular barcodes. TCRdb reanalysed the 5' RACE reads using MiXCR and keeps one entry per CDR3 protein. The sample shows around 340,000 distinct CDR3 sequences, about 20% of them seen only once. In this sample, this clonotype turned up a few times. Its matching antigen is unknown. Specimen: blood, either unsorted or a sorted T cell fraction (not recorded which). The chain has TRBV10-3 and TRBJ2-1; TRBD2 might be the D (5 bases). This TCR came from a male donor with ankylosing spondylitis or in good health (not recorded which). CDR3 region: CAITKGYDALRDEQFF. The CDR3 region has the DNA TGTGCCATCACCAAAGGTTATGACGCCCTGCGGGATGAGCAGTTCTTC.